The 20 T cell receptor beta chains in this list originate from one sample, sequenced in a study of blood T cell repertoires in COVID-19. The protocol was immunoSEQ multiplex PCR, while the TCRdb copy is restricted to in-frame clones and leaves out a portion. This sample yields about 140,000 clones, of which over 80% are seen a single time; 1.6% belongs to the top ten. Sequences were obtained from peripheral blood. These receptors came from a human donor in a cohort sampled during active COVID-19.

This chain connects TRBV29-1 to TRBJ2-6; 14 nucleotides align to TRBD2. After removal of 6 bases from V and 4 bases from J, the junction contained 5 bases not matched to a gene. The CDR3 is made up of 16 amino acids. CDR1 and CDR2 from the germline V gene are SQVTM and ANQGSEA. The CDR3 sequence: CSVGTSGSPGANVLTF. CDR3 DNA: TGCAGCGTCGGGACTAGCGGGAGCCCCGGGGCCAACGTCCTGACTTTC.

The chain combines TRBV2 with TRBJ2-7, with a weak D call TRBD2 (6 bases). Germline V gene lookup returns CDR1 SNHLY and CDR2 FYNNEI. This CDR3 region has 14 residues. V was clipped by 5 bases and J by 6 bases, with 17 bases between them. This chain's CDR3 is CASSPLGGTGEQYF. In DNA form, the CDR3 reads TGTGCCAGCAGTCCCCTCGGAGGGACGGGCGAGCAGTACTTC.

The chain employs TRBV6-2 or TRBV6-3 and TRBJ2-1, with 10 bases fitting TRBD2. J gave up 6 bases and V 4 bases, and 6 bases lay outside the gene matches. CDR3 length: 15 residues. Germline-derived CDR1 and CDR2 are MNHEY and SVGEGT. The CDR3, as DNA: TGTGCCAGCAGTTTTCTAGCGGGAGTGACCAATGAGCAGTTCTTC. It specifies CASSFLAGVTNEQFF.

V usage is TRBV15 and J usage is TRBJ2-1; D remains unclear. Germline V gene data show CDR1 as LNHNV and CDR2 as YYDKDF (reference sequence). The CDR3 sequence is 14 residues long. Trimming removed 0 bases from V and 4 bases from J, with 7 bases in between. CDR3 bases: TGTGCCACCAGCAGAGACGCCGGGTACAATGAGCAGTTCTTC. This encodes CATSRDAGYNEQFF.

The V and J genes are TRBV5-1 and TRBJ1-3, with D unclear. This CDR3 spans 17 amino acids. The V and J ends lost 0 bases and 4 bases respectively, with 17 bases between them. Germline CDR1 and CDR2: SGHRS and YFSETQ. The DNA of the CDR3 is TGCGCCAGCAGCTTGGGGCCGGGCCGCGAGGGAGGAAACACCATATATTTT. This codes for CASSLGPGREGGNTIYF.

The CDR3, as DNA: TGTGCCAGCAGCTTAGGGTCTAGCGGGGCATACGAGCAGTACTTC. Protein: CASSLGSSGAYEQYF. The chain combines TRBV7-2 with TRBJ2-7; TRBD2 matches at 9 bases. The CDR3 has 15 amino acids. The trim removed 1 base at V and 4 bases at J, leaving 5 bases unmatched. The V gene's germline CDR1 is SGHTA and CDR2 FQGNSA.

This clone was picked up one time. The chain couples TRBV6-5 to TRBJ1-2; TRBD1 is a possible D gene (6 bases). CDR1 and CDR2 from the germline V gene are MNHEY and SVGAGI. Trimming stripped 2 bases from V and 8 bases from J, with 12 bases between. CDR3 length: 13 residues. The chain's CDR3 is CASSYGGARGYTF. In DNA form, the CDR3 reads TGTGCCAGCAGTTACGGGGGGGCCCGGGGCTACACCTTC.

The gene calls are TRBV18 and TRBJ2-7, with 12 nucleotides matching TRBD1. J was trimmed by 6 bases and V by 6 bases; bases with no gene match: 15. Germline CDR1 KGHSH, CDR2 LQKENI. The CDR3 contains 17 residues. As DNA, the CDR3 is TGTGCCAGCTCTCAGCGGGGGACAGGGGGCACGGTAGGCGAGCAGTACTTC. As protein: CASSQRGTGGTVGEQYF. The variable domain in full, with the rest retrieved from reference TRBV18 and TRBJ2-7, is NAGVMQNPRHLVRRRGQEARLRCSPMKGHSHVYWYRQLPEEGLKFMVYLQKENIIDESGMPKERFSAEFPKEGPSILRIQQVVRGDSAAYFCASSQRGTGGTVGEQYFGPGTRLTVT.

The CDR3 coding sequence is TGTGCCAGCAGCCGATACAGGGACCGTAATTCACCCCTCCACTTT. Translating gives CASSRYRDRNSPLHF. The chain joins TRBV27 to TRBJ1-6, with D tentatively TRBD1 (6 bases). CDR3 length equals 15 residues. V was shortened by 6 bases and J by 6 bases, with 15 bases between the two germline ends. In germline, CDR1 is MNHEY, CDR2 SMNVEV (reference sequence).

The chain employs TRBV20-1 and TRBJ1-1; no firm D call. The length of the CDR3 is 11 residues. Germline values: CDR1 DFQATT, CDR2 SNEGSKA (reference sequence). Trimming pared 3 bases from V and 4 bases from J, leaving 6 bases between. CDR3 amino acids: CSASRPTEAFF. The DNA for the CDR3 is TGCAGTGCTAGCAGGCCCACTGAAGCTTTCTTT.

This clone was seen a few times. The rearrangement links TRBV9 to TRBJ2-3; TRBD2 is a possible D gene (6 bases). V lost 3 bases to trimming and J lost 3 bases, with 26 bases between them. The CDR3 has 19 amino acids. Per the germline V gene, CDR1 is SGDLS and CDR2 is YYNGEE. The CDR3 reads CASSGEILTGDGSTDTQYF. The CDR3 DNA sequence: TGTGCCAGCAGCGGCGAAATACTCACGGGGGATGGTAGTACAGATACGCAGTATTTT.

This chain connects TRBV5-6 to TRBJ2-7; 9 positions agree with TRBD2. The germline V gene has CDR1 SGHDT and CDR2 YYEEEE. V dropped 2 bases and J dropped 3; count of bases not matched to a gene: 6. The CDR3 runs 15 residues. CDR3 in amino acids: CASSFRLAANYEQYF. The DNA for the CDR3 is TGTGCCAGCAGCTTTCGACTAGCGGCAAACTACGAGCAGTACTTC.

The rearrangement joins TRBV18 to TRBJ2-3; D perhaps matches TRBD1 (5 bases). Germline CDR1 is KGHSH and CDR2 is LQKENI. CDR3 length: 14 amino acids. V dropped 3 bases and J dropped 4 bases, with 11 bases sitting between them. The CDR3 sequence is CASSPSLGADTQYF. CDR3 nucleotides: TGTGCCAGCTCACCGAGCCTAGGGGCAGATACGCAGTATTTT.

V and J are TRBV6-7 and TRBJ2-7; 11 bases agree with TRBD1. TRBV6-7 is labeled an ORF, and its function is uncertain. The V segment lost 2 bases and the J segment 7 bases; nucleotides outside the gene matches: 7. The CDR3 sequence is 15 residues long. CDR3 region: CASSYRGQGAWEQYF. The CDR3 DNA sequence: TGTGCCAGCAGTTACCGTGGACAGGGGGCATGGGAGCAGTACTTC.

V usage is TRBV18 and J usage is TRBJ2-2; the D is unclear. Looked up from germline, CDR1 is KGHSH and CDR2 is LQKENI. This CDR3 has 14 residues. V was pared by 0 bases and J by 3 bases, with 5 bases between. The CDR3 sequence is CASSPPGYTGELFF. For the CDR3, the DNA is TGTGCCAGCTCACCACCCGGTTACACCGGGGAGCTGTTTTTT.

The CDR3 loop is CASSRGTGNNSPLHF. In nucleotides, the CDR3 is TGTGCCAGCTCACGCGGGACAGGAAATAATTCACCCCTCCACTTT. This chain uses TRBV18 with TRBJ1-6, with 8 bases that match TRBD1. V was pared by 4 bases and J by 5 bases, with 4 bases of the junction left unmatched. This CDR3 contains 15 residues. Germline CDR1 KGHSH, CDR2 LQKENI.

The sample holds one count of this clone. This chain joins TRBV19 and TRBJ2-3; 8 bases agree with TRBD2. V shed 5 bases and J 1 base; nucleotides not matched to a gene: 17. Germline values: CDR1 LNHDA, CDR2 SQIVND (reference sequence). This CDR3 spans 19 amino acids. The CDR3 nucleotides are TGTGCCAGTAGTTCCCCTGGGCTAGCGGGCGCAGGCGGCACAGATACGCAGTATTTT. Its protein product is CASSSPGLAGAGGTDTQYF.

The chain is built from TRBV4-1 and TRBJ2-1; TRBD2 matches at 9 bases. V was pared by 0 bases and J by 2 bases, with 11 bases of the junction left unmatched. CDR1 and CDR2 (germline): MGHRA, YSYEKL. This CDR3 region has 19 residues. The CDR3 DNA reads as TGCGCCAGCAGCCAAGACATAACGGGACTAGCAGCCACCTACAATGAGCAGTTCTTC. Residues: CASSQDITGLAATYNEQFF.

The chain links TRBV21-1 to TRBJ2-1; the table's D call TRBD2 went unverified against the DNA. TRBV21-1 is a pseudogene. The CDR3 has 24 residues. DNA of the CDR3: TGTGCCAGCAGCAAAGGGCGGGAGGGCCCCGTCTTCGCTACTACCAACTTATCCTACAATGAGCAGTTCTTC. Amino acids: CASSKGREGPVFATTNLSYNEQFF.

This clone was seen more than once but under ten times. Here the CDR3 reads CASSRTSVNTGELFF. CDR3 bases: TGTGCCAGCAGCCGGACTAGCGTGAACACCGGGGAGCTGTTTTTT. The rearrangement links TRBV7-3 to TRBJ2-2; 9 nucleotides line up with TRBD2. The ends lost 5 bases at V and 1 base at J; junction bases unmatched: 2. Germline CDR1 reads SGHTA; CDR2 reads FQGTGA. The CDR3 is made up of 15 amino acids.